Listed below are T cell receptor beta chains from one sample, sequenced in a study of shared clonotypes between healthy human individuals. The repertoire was sequenced with immunoSEQ multiplex PCR; TCRdb's copy has only in-frame clones and lacks some. The sample records some 2,500,000 clones, around 90% being singletons. Sequenced: naive CD4+ T cells from PBMCs. The receptor source for this set is a young man in good health. Some clones in this sample may be carry-over from other donors' samples. Both conserved end residues are part of each CDR3. D genes are given only for firm matches. Rows may omit the clone size; those that give it use once, few, many or a size class.

V gene	J gene	D gene	clone size	CDR3 protein	CDR3 DNA
TRBV7-8	TRBJ2-1	.	.	CASTPTLAYNEQFF	TGTGCCAGCACCCCCACGTTAGCTTACAATGAGCAGTTCTTC
TRBV7-9	TRBJ2-7	.	.	CASTRGMDQYF	TGTGCCAGCACCCGTGGGATGGATCAGTACTTC
TRBV7-3	TRBJ2-2	TRBD1	.	CASSSPSGGTNTGELFF	TGTGCCAGCAGCTCCCCCTCAGGGGGTACCAACACCGGGGAGCTGTTTTTT
TRBV7-2	TRBJ2-5	TRBD1	.	CASSSTGTVQETQYF	TGTGCCAGCAGCTCGACCGGGACAGTTCAAGAGACCCAGTACTTC
TRBV6-5	TRBJ1-2	.	.	CASSQTANYGYTF	TGTGCCAGCAGCCAGACAGCTAACTATGGCTACACCTTC
TRBV6-1	TRBJ1-2	.	.	CASSAPYRDGYTF	TGTGCCAGCAGTGCTCCTTACAGGGATGGCTACACCTTC
TRBV15	TRBJ2-1	.	once	CATSRYLENEQFF	TGTGCCACCAGCAGATATCTAGAGAATGAGCAGTTCTTC
TRBV7-3	TRBJ2-5	TRBD2	.	CASSLSSGSGETQYF	TGTGCCAGCAGCTTAAGTAGCGGGAGTGGCGAGACCCAGTACTTC
TRBV5-4	TRBJ1-1	.	.	CASSPGPLNTEAFF	TGTGCCAGCAGCCCGGGACCATTAAACACTGAAGCTTTCTTT
TRBV7-2	TRBJ1-1	.	.	CALRGWGNTEAFF	TGTGCCCTTCGGGGCTGGGGGAACACTGAAGCTTTCTTT
TRBV10-3	TRBJ2-3	.	.	CAISESSLAYF	TGTGCCATCAGTGAGTCGTCGCTAGCGTATTTT
TRBV5-4	TRBJ1-1	.	.	CASSLGRVNTEAFF	TGTGCCAGCAGCTTAGGACGGGTAAACACTGAAGCTTTCTTT
TRBV11-2	TRBJ2-6	.	.	CASSSLQGPLIKANVLTF	TGTGCCAGCAGCTCCCTACAGGGCCCTCTTATCAAGGCCAACGTCCTGACTTTC
TRBV7-8	TRBJ2-1	.	once	CASSPATLPKEFF	TGTGCCAGCAGCCCCGCGACCCTCCCTAAAGAGTTCTTC
TRBV14	TRBJ2-1	TRBD2	.	CASSHLAARSYNEQFF	TGTGCCAGCAGCCATCTAGCGGCTCGCTCCTACAATGAGCAGTTCTTC
TRBV6-4	TRBJ1-2	TRBD1	.	CASRRTGTTYGYTF	TGTGCCAGCAGAAGGACAGGAACTACCTATGGCTACACCTTC
TRBV7-2	TRBJ2-1	.	once	CASSLTRSSYNEQFF	TGTGCCAGCAGCCTCACTAGGAGCTCCTACAATGAGCAGTTCTTC
TRBV27	TRBJ1-5	.	.	CASRDLFSNQPQHF	TGTGCCAGCAGGGACTTGTTCAGCAATCAGCCCCAGCATTTT
TRBV5-1	TRBJ2-5	.	.	CASSSGWRRETQYF	TGCGCCAGCAGCTCCGGCTGGAGGAGAGAGACCCAGTACTTC
TRBV5-6	TRBJ2-2	.	.	CASSPRRGAPGELFF	TGTGCCAGCAGCCCCCGACGGGGGGCGCCCGGGGAGCTGTTTTTT
TRBV5-6	TRBJ2-2	TRBD1	.	CASSAGQGRNTGELFF	TGTGCCAGCAGCGCGGGACAGGGGAGGAACACCGGGGAGCTGTTTTTT
TRBV6-5	TRBJ1-3	.	.	CASSPSGSRGNTIYF	TGTGCCAGCAGTCCTTCGGGCTCGAGGGGAAACACCATATATTTT
TRBV6-6	TRBJ2-1	.	.	CASSNRVGTYNEQFF	TGTGCCAGCTCCAACCGCGTGGGGACCTACAATGAGCAGTTCTTC
TRBV7-2	TRBJ2-5	.	.	CASSLVWVGETQYF	TGTGCCAGCAGCTTAGTTTGGGTTGGAGAGACCCAGTACTTC
TRBV10-3	TRBJ2-1	.	.	CAINRQGPGGTVNEQFF	TGTGCCATCAATCGGCAAGGGCCGGGCGGGACCGTCAATGAGCAGTTCTTC
TRBV7-2	TRBJ2-4	TRBD1	once	CASSTRTGEQNIQYF	TGTGCCAGCAGCACCCGCACAGGGGAGCAAAACATTCAGTACTTC
TRBV14	TRBJ1-4	.	.	CASSQDLTGNEKLFF	TGTGCCAGCAGCCAAGATCTGACCGGGAATGAAAAACTGTTTTTT